This is a list of T cell receptor beta chains from one sample in a study of blood T cell repertoires in COVID-19. The data were produced by immunoSEQ multiplex PCR, yet TCRdb's version contains in-frame clones alone and is incomplete. The table includes 120,000 or so clones, about 88% detected once. Source material: peripheral blood. These receptors were obtained from an elderly woman with acute or convalescent COVID-19. CDR3s include the opening cysteine and the closing phenylalanine or tryptophan. The size entry is marked missing in some rows and otherwise reads once, few, many or a size class.

TRBJ1-6 TRBV3-1/TRBV3-2 once CASSQGQENSPLHF
TRBJ1-6 TRBV2 . CASSEHLGSPLHF
TRBJ1-6 TRBV18 . CASSPAASNSPLHF
TRBJ2-5 TRBV6-5 . CASRDRETQYF
TRBJ1-1 TRBV12-3/TRBV12-4 . CASSLDYTTEAFF
TRBJ2-7 TRBV12-2 . CASRLEPTSGSSYEQYF
TRBJ1-4 TRBV2 . CASSYRGYLEKLFF
TRBJ1-1 TRBV28 . CASTGDRNTEAFF
TRBJ1-1 TRBV6-4 . CASSDPTGKAFF
TRBJ1-5 TRBV9 . CASSASGVNQPQHF
TRBJ1-1 TRBV5-6 . CASSPVLRSGNTEAFF
TRBJ2-7 TRBV6-2/TRBV6-3 . CASSPSYEQYF
TRBJ1-4 TRBV7-6 . CASSLTTGPNEKLFF
TRBJ2-7 TRBV20-1 . CSASLGAYEQYF
TRBJ2-4 TRBV4-2 . CASSQDMVQGLAKNIQYF
TRBJ1-2 TRBV4-1 . CASSQGTGSYGYTF
TRBJ1-1 TRBV29-1 . CSVEATTGVKAFF
TRBJ1-1 TRBV4-2 . CASSQTKTGNTEAFF
TRBJ1-3 TRBV6-5 . CASSYSFGGNTIYF